Listed below are T cell receptor beta chains from one sample, sequenced in a study of cytomegalovirus exposure and HLA in healthy donors. Using immunoSEQ multiplex PCR, the repertoire was profiled, and TCRdb retains in-frame clones only, with some absent. The data contain over 60,000 clones, roughly 95% of them singletons. Sequencing was done on a sample of PBMCs. The receptors come from a man between 18 and 29 years old in good health and CMV-seronegative. CDR3s include the opening cysteine and the closing phenylalanine or tryptophan. A D gene is named only where the DNA matches it firmly. Not all rows give a size; the values are once, few, many and, for expanded clones, a class.

14,TRBJ2-7,.,TRBV29-1,.,TGCAGCGTTCTCCCAGGGGGGCGAGACTACGAGCAGTACTTC,CSVLPGGRDYEQYF
13,TRBJ1-1,.,TRBV7-9,.,TGTGCCAGCAGCTTACTCGGGGGCACTGAAGCTTTCTTT,CASSLLGGTEAFF
16,TRBJ2-3,TRBD2,TRBV5-1,few,TGCGCCAGCAGCTTGGGGTCTAGCGGGTACACAGATACGCAGTATTTT,CASSLGSSGYTDTQYF
15,TRBJ2-7,TRBD1,TRBV9,.,TGTGCCAGCAGCCCGCGACAGGGTCCCTTCCTGGAGCAGTACTTC,CASSPRQGPFLEQYF
14,TRBJ1-2,TRBD1,TRBV4-1,.,TGCGCCAGCAGCCAAGATGGGACAGGGTATGGCTACACCTTC,CASSQDGTGYGYTF
15,TRBJ1-1,.,TRBV18,.,TGTGCCAGCTCACCGGCAGGGACTATGAACACTGAAGCTTTCTTT,CASSPAGTMNTEAFF
15,TRBJ1-4,TRBD1,TRBV6-5,.,TGTGCCAGCAGTTCCTCAGGGGGCAAGAATGAAAAACTGTTTTTT,CASSSSGGKNEKLFF
11,TRBJ1-1,.,TRBV6-1,.,TGTGCCACAAGACAGAACACTGAAGCTTTCTTT,CATRQNTEAFF
16,TRBJ2-2,.,TRBV11-3,once,TGTGCCAGCAGCTTTTTTTTAGCAGCGAACACCGGGGAGCTGTTTTTT,CASSFFLAANTGELFF
14,TRBJ2-7,.,TRBV18,.,TGTGCCAGCTCACAGGCAGGCCATTCCTACGAGCAGTACTTC,CASSQAGHSYEQYF
12,TRBJ1-4,TRBD1,TRBV6-5,.,TGTGCCAGCAGAACCGACAGGGCAAAACTGTTTTTT,CASRTDRAKLFF
15,TRBJ2-1,TRBD1,TRBV5-4,.,TGTGCCAGCAGCCCAGGACAGGGGTTAAACAATGAGCAGTTCTTC,CASSPGQGLNNEQFF
16,TRBJ1-3,TRBD1,TRBV6-6,.,TGTGCCAGCAGTTACCCCGGGACAGGGACTGGAAACACCATATATTTT,CASSYPGTGTGNTIYF
14,TRBJ2-5,TRBD1,TRBV7-9,once,TGTGCCAGCAGCTTACGGCGGGACAGGGAGACCCAGTACTTC,CASSLRRDRETQYF
13,TRBJ2-1,.,TRBV19,.,TGTGCCAGTAGTATAGGGGTACGGAGTGAGCAGTTCTTC,CASSIGVRSEQFF
16,TRBJ1-2,TRBD1,TRBV5-1,.,TGCGCCAGCAGCCAGCAGCCAGGACAGGGGCTCTATGGCTACACCTTC,CASSQQPGQGLYGYTF
14,TRBJ2-7,TRBD1,TRBV11-2,.,TGTGCCAGCAGCCTTGCAGGGGGCCCCTACGAGCAGTACTTC,CASSLAGGPYEQYF
14,TRBJ2-7,.,TRBV2,.,TGTGCCAGCAGTGCTCCGACGGGATCCTACGAGCAGTACTTC,CASSAPTGSYEQYF
13,TRBJ2-7,.,TRBV27,.,TGTGCCAGCAGTGAGTCGGGAGCCAACGAGCAGTACTTC,CASSESGANEQYF
14,TRBJ1-3,TRBD1,TRBV30,.,TGTGCCTGGCGCGACAGGGCTCGGGGAAACACCATATATTTT,CAWRDRARGNTIYF
12,TRBJ2-7,.,TRBV27,once,TGTTCCGCGGGCAGGGGCGCCTACGAGCAGTACTTC,CSAGRGAYEQYF
17,TRBJ1-5,TRBD1,TRBV4-1,.,TGCGCCAGCAGCCAAGATCTCGACAGGGTCATCGGTCAGCCCCAGCATTTT,CASSQDLDRVIGQPQHF
15,TRBJ2-7,.,TRBV28,.,TGTGCCAGCAGTCGTCTCCTGGACACCACCTACGAGCAGTACTTC,CASSRLLDTTYEQYF
16,TRBJ2-5,.,TRBV7-9,.,TGTGCCAGCAGCCTTAGCGCGAGAGGCAGCCAAGAGACCCAGTACTTC,CASSLSARGSQETQYF
14,TRBJ2-7,TRBD1,TRBV5-1,once,TGCGCCAGCAGCCCGGGACAGGGGCTCCACGAGCAGTACTTC,CASSPGQGLHEQYF